This T cell receptor beta chain came from a study of T cells in Graves' hyperthyroidism and ophthalmopathy. Study observations and caveats: Ophthalmopathy onset followed model prediction by a median approximately 7 months.

This clonotype was detected many times. Its antigen is not known. CDR1 is SGHNT, CDR2 YENEEA, per germline. The CDR3 contains 15 residues. J gave up 2 bases and V 4 bases, and 5 bases lay outside the gene matches. TCR beta CDR3 sequences were amplified from RNA transcripts. First-round RT-PCR of the TCR CDR3 relied on the HTBI primer set. TCRdb passed the multiplex PCR reads through MiXCR, listing each CDR3 protein once. The repertoire holds 360,000 or so distinct CDR3 sequences, approximately 16% seen once, with roughly 20% in the top ten. Sequenced input: blood. The chain is built from TRBV11-3 and TRBJ2-1; 7 bases align to TRBD2. This TCR was sampled from a woman aged 55-69 years with Graves' ophthalmopathy. The CDR3 sequence is CASSSGGRAYNEQFF. The CDR3 nucleotides are TGTGCCAGCAGCTCTGGTGGGAGGGCCTACAATGAGCAGTTCTTC.